This T cell receptor (beta chain) was identified during a study of cytomegalovirus exposure and HLA in healthy donors. This CDR3 spans 14 amino acids. J gave up 3 bases and V 6 bases, and 5 bases lay outside the gene matches. Germline V lookup: CDR1 KGHSH, CDR2 LQKENI. As concerns this clone: What it recognizes is unknown.

Study-wide results and limits: DRB1 had the most TCR associations and HLA-C the fewest, a later analysis found, with rates varying by HLA locus.

Both 60 Vbeta primers and 13 Jbeta primers went into the PCR. Using immunoSEQ multiplex PCR, the repertoire was profiled, and TCRdb retains in-frame clones only, with some absent. The sample lists 62,000 or so clones, over 75% seen once, with over 1.1% in the top ten. The rearrangement uses TRBV18 and TRBJ1-1; 9 nucleotides agree with TRBD1. Material: PBMCs. The sequence derives from a man aged 18 to 35 in good health and CMV-seronegative. The CDR3 reads CASSLGQGYTEAFF. CDR3 bases: TGTGCCAGCTCGCTCGGACAGGGGTACACTGAAGCTTTCTTT.